The 29 T cell receptor beta chains listed next were all sequenced from one sample in a study of blood T cell repertoires in COVID-19. Only in-frame clones appear in the TCRdb table, and some are missing; sequencing was by immunoSEQ multiplex PCR. This table has about 190,000 clones, about 87% appearing once. The sample consisted of peripheral blood. The receptors shown here come from a woman in her twenties or thirties with acute or convalescent COVID-19.

The rearrangement joins TRBV5-6 to TRBJ1-2; weak D call: TRBD1 (6 bases). The CDR3 runs to 13 residues. Trimming pared 5 bases from V and 3 bases from J, leaving 11 bases between. Germline V gene lookup returns CDR1 SGHDT and CDR2 YYEEEE. CDR3 nucleotides: TGTGCCAGCAGACCGACAGGACACTATGGCTACACCTTC. Translated: CASRPTGHYGYTF.

This chain links TRBV2 with TRBJ1-5; 7 bases align to TRBD1. The germline gives CDR1 SNHLY, CDR2 FYNNEI. The CDR3 is 14 amino acids. The J segment lost 4 bases and the V segment lost 3 bases, leaving 3 bases of the junction unmatched. The CDR3 bases are TGTGCCAGCAGTGAGGACAGGCCGAATCAGCCCCAGCATTTT. It is translated as CASSEDRPNQPQHF.

The gene calls are TRBV5-1 and TRBJ2-1, with 13 bases identical to TRBD2. This CDR3 contains 16 residues. V shed 0 bases and J 7 bases; nucleotides not matched to a gene: 4. Per the germline V gene, CDR1 is SGHRS and CDR2 is YFSETQ. CDR3 sequence (DNA): TGCGCCAGCAGCTTGGCTGGGACTAGCGGGGTTAATGAGCAGTTCTTC. It codes for CASSLAGTSGVNEQFF.

This clone was seen once. This chain joins TRBV5-4 and TRBJ2-3, with 11 bases lining up with TRBD1. V lost 4 bases, J lost 3 bases, and 4 bases stayed unmatched. There are 15 residues in the CDR3. Germline V gene lookup returns CDR1 SGHNT and CDR2 YYREEE (reference sequence). The CDR3 DNA follows: TGTGCCAGCAGCCGAGGGACAGGGGGGACAGATACGCAGTATTTT. Translated: CASSRGTGGTDTQYF. Supplemented by reference TRBV5-4 and TRBJ2-3, the full variable domain reads ETGVTQSPTHLIKTRGQQVTLRCSSQSGHNTVSWYQQALGQGPQFIFQYYREEENGRGNFPPRFSGLQFPNYSSELNVNALELDDSALYLCASSRGTGGTDTQYFGPGTRLTVL.

The rearrangement links TRBV30 to TRBJ1-5; perhaps TRBD1 as D (6 bases). CDR3 length: 13 residues. V was trimmed by 5 bases and J by 9 bases, leaving 17 bases between them. Looked up from germline, CDR1 is GTSNPN and CDR2 is SVGIG (reference sequence). Here the CDR3 reads CAWDGQRGGPQHF. The DNA for the CDR3 is TGTGCCTGGGACGGACAGCGGGGTGGGCCCCAGCATTTT.

This chain connects TRBV12-3 or TRBV12-4 to TRBJ1-1, with 8 bases that match TRBD1. This CDR3 has 13 residues. The ends lost 7 bases at V and 7 bases at J; junction bases unmatched: 8. CDR3 coding DNA: TGTGCCAGCACGTCCCGGGACAGGATTGAAGCTTTCTTT. Protein: CASTSRDRIEAFF.

The CDR3 DNA sequence: TGTGCCAGCAGTGCGGACACCGGGGAGCTGTTTTTT. Residues: CASSADTGELFF. V usage is TRBV7-9 and J usage is TRBJ2-2, with D uncertain. The CDR3 runs 12 residues. Germline lookup yields CDR1 SEHNR and CDR2 FQNEAQ (reference sequence). The germline V and J ends were trimmed by 6 bases and 3 bases, with 5 bases remaining between them.

This sequence joins TRBV5-1 and TRBJ2-1; maybe TRBD1 (6 bases). This CDR3 is built from 12 residues. Trimming cost V 4 bases and J 8 bases, with 10 bases left between them. Germline lookup yields CDR1 SGHRS and CDR2 YFSETQ. CDR3 residues: CASSIPGDEQFF. CDR3 coding DNA: TGCGCCAGCAGCATTCCAGGGGATGAGCAGTTCTTC.

The chain has TRBV9 and TRBJ2-3; D perhaps matches TRBD2 (6 bases). Trimming removed 4 bases at V and 4 bases at J, with 13 bases between. The CDR3 has 14 residues. Germline lookup yields CDR1 SGDLS and CDR2 YYNGEE. The CDR3 is CASSPQTSSDTQYF. The CDR3 coding sequence is TGTGCCAGCAGCCCTCAGACTAGTTCAGATACGCAGTATTTT.

The chain is built from TRBV5-1 and TRBJ2-3, with D possibly matching TRBD1 (5 bases). The CDR3 is 14 residues long. Trimming took off 9 bases at V and 2 bases at J, with 16 bases between the two ends. Germline CDR1 and CDR2: SGHRS and YFSETQ. CDR3 sequence reads: CATAQTVSTDTQYF. Written as DNA, the CDR3 is TGCGCCACCGCCCAGACAGTGTCCACAGATACGCAGTATTTT.

V and J are TRBV4-1 and TRBJ2-5; TRBD1 matches at 9 bases. Germline CDR1 MGHRA, CDR2 YSYEKL. Trimming removed 0 bases from V and 5 bases from J; junction bases left unmatched: 4. The CDR3 totals 15 residues. The CDR3 sequence: CASSQDLGTGETQYF. The CDR3, as DNA: TGCGCCAGCAGCCAAGACTTAGGGACAGGGGAGACCCAGTACTTC.

A single count supports this clone. V and J are TRBV4-2 and TRBJ2-1; TRBD1 is a possible D gene (6 bases). Germline loops: CDR1 LGHNA, CDR2 YNFKEQ. CDR3 length: 17 amino acids. V was cut by 1 base and J by 2 bases, with 15 bases left in between. CDR3 protein: CASSQVLAGATYNEQFF. In DNA form, the CDR3 reads TGTGCCAGCAGCCAAGTCCTGGCAGGGGCGACCTACAATGAGCAGTTCTTC.

The chain combines TRBV19 with TRBJ2-2; no reliable D call. The CDR3 is 13 amino acids. Germline V gene data show CDR1 as LNHDA and CDR2 as SQIVND (reference sequence). V lost 0 bases and J lost 6, with 5 bases in between. The CDR3 sequence: CASSIDRAGELFF. In DNA form, the CDR3 reads TGTGCCAGTAGTATAGATCGAGCCGGGGAGCTGTTTTTT.

V and J are TRBV6-1 and TRBJ1-2; 8 positions match TRBD1. CDR3 length: 13 residues. CDR1 MNHNS and CDR2 SASEGT come from the germline V gene. V shed 0 bases, J shed 8 bases, and the junction held 2 bases outside the gene matches. CDR3 loop: CASSEATGDGYTF. CDR3 DNA sequence: TGTGCCAGCAGTGAAGCGACAGGGGACGGCTACACCTTC.

V and J are TRBV6-5 and TRBJ2-7; TRBD2 agrees at 8 bases. In germline, CDR1 is MNHEY, CDR2 SVGAGI. CDR3 length equals 14 residues. The junction had 11 bases not matched to a gene; V was cut back by 0 bases and J by 13 bases. The CDR3 is CASSYSIPPGLVYF. The CDR3 bases are TGTGCCAGCAGTTACTCGATACCGCCGGGACTAGTTTACTTC.

The rearrangement joins TRBV3-1 (or the pseudogene TRBV3-2) to TRBJ2-2; 8 bases agree with TRBD2. Looked up from germline, CDR1 is LGHDT and CDR2 is YNNKEL (reference sequence). V lost 4 bases to trimming and J lost 5 bases; unmatched junction nucleotides: 6. CDR3 length equals 15 residues. The DNA for the CDR3 is TGTGCCAGCAGCCGAGCGGGAGTTAGTACCGGGGAGCTGTTTTTT. This translates into CASSRAGVSTGELFF.

This rearrangement joins TRBV10-3 to TRBJ2-7; 7 nucleotides align to TRBD1. There are 16 residues in the CDR3. Germline V gene data show CDR1 as ENHRY and CDR2 as SYGVKD. Trimming at V came to 0 bases and at J to 2 bases, leaving 7 bases not matched to a gene. CDR3 protein: CAISESSGTATYEQYF. CDR3 bases: TGTGCCATCAGTGAGTCTTCCGGGACAGCGACCTACGAGCAGTACTTC.

This clone was seen more than once but under ten times. This sequence joins TRBV6-5 and TRBJ1-4; TRBD1 might be the D (5 bases). Trimming cost V 2 bases and J 8 bases, with 12 bases left between them. In germline, CDR1 is MNHEY, CDR2 SVGAGI. The length of the CDR3 is 14 residues. The CDR3 region is CASSYRPAGEKLFF. The CDR3 region has the DNA TGTGCCAGCAGTTACCGGCCAGCAGGGGAAAAACTGTTTTTT.

J is TRBJ1-5 and V is TRBV5-1, with 7 bases aligning to TRBD1. Germline V gene data show CDR1 as SGHRS and CDR2 as YFSETQ. The length of the CDR3 is 14 residues. V lost 3 bases and J lost 8; bases outside the gene matches: 8. The CDR3, as DNA: TGCGCCAGCAGCTCACAGGGGCCGGGGGAGCCCCAGCATTTT. This codes for CASSSQGPGEPQHF.

This clone was picked up one time. The V call is TRBV2, the J call TRBJ1-3, with D possibly TRBD1 on 6 matching bases. V was clipped by 11 bases and J by 2 bases, with 10 bases between them. Germline V gene sequence: CDR1 SNHLY, CDR2 FYNNEI. This CDR3 region has 12 residues. The CDR3 here is CAARTAGNTIYF. The CDR3 nucleotides read TGTGCCGCACGGACAGCTGGAAACACCATATATTTT.

V and J are TRBV28 and TRBJ2-7; 10 bases agree with TRBD1. Germline CDR1 and CDR2: MDHEN and SYDVKM. The trim removed 6 bases at V and 4 bases at J, leaving 9 bases unmatched. The CDR3 is made up of 15 amino acids. The CDR3 region is CASSSSGQGRYEQYF. The DNA for the CDR3 is TGTGCCAGCAGCTCATCGGGACAGGGGAGATACGAGCAGTACTTC.

This clone came up a few times. The chain is built from TRBV6-5 and TRBJ2-3; TRBD2 matches at 7 bases. The CDR3 spans 14 residues. Germline V CDR1 and CDR2: MNHEY, SVGAGI. Germline trimming cut 11 bases from V and 6 bases from J; bases unmatched to any gene: 14. In DNA, the CDR3 is TGTGCCGAAGCGGGAAGGGGAGATTCGGATACGCAGTATTTT. It is translated as CAEAGRGDSDTQYF.

The chain uses TRBV5-8 and TRBJ1-5, with TRBD1 matching 7 bases. Trimming took 4 bases from V and 11 from J; bases not matched to a gene: 15. Germline loops: CDR1 SGHTS, CDR2 YDEGEE. The CDR3 contains 15 residues. The CDR3 region has the DNA TGTGCCAGCAGCCCCGCCGGGACAGTTGGACAGGCCCAGCATTTT. The encoded protein is CASSPAGTVGQAQHF.

The genes are TRBV7-9 and TRBJ2-5; 8 bases fit TRBD1. The CDR3 covers 15 residues. From germline, CDR1 is SEHNR and CDR2 FQNEAQ (reference sequence). The V segment lost 5 bases and the J segment 5 bases; nucleotides outside the gene matches: 10. CDR3 residues: CASSQSTGGGETQYF. The CDR3 nucleotides read TGTGCCAGCAGCCAAAGCACAGGGGGTGGGGAGACCCAGTACTTC.

The chain links TRBV14 to TRBJ2-3, with D possibly matching TRBD2 (6 bases). The V end lost 5 bases, the J end lost 2 bases, and 11 bases lay between the germline ends. The CDR3 totals 14 residues. Germline CDR1 reads SGHDN; CDR2 reads FVKESK. CDR3 sequence (DNA): TGTGCCAGCAGCGAGCTAGCGTACACAGATACGCAGTATTTT. Translating gives CASSELAYTDTQYF. Drawing the rest from reference TRBV14 and TRBJ2-3, the complete variable domain is EAGVTQFPSHSVIEKGQTVTLRCDPISGHDNLYWYRRVMGKEIKFLLHFVKESKQDESGMPNNRFLAERTGGTYSTLKVQPAELEDSGVYFCASSELAYTDTQYFGPGTRLTVL.

The chain employs TRBV5-8 and TRBJ1-5; 8 bases fit TRBD1. The CDR3 covers 14 residues. In germline, CDR1 is SGHTS, CDR2 YDEGEE. V gave up 1 base and J gave up 6 bases; unmatched junction bases: 3. CDR3: CASSLKQGGQPQHF. DNA of the CDR3: TGTGCCAGCAGCTTGAAACAGGGGGGTCAGCCCCAGCATTTT. The full variable domain, completed using reference TRBV5-8 and TRBJ1-5, is EAGVTQSPTHLIKTRGQQATLRCSPISGHTSVYWYQQALGLGLQFLLWYDEGEERNRGNFPPRFSGRQFPNYSSELNVNALELEDSALYLCASSLKQGGQPQHFGDGTRLSIL.

In the case of this clone: Mismatch with germline at one junction end may stem from a read error. This chain links TRBV2 with TRBJ2-1; D remains ambiguous. The CDR3 sequence is 15 residues long. From germline, CDR1 is SNHLY and CDR2 FYNNEI. The CDR3 DNA is TGTGCCAGCAAAAAAGACTCGCACTCCAACAATGAGCAGTTCTTC. Protein sequence: CASKKDSHSNNEQFF. The complete variable domain, with remaining parts taken from reference TRBV2 and TRBJ2-1, reads EPEVTQTPSHQVTQMGQEVILRCVPISNHLYFYWYRQILGQKVEFLVSFYNNEISEKSEIFDDQFSVERPDGSNFTLKIRSTKLEDSAMYFCASKKDSHSNNEQFFGPGTRLTVL.

The chain combines TRBV5-1 with TRBJ2-1, with 7 bases that match TRBD2. Germline CDR1 SGHRS, CDR2 YFSETQ. J lost 3 bases, V lost 3 bases, and 0 bases had no gene match. The CDR3 loop spans 13 amino acids. CDR3 protein: CASSWGGYNEQFF. CDR3 nucleotides: TGCGCCAGCAGCTGGGGGGGCTACAATGAGCAGTTCTTC.

The rearrangement joins TRBV9 to TRBJ2-7; 13 bases line up with TRBD2. Germline V gene sequence: CDR1 SGDLS, CDR2 YYNGEE. Trimming removed 4 bases from V and 6 bases from J; junction bases left unmatched: 13. The CDR3 sequence is 17 residues long. Here the CDR3 reads CASSPQGLAGEVSEQYF. As DNA, the CDR3 is TGTGCCAGCAGCCCCCAAGGACTAGCGGGAGAGGTGTCCGAGCAGTACTTC.